These 27 T cell receptor beta chains were sequenced from one sample in a study of blood T cell repertoires in COVID-19. Only in-frame clones appear in the TCRdb table, and some are missing; sequencing was by immunoSEQ multiplex PCR. The data contain about 480,000 clones, roughly nine tenths of them singletons. The sample consisted of peripheral blood. The origin of the receptors is a woman in her forties or fifties with COVID-19, enrolled during active disease.

The chain carries TRBV5-6 and TRBJ1-1; 7 bases map to TRBD1. J lost 0 bases, V lost 6 bases, and 11 bases had no gene match. The CDR3 runs 16 residues. The germline V gene has CDR1 SGHDT and CDR2 YYEEEE. CDR3 sequence reads: CASIFRQGYMNTEAFF. The CDR3, as DNA: TGTGCCAGCATCTTTAGACAGGGATACATGAACACTGAAGCTTTCTTT.

Worth noting for this clone: This sample includes further DNA sequences coding for the same CDR3. The chain employs TRBV10-1 and TRBJ2-3; D is undetermined. This CDR3 is built from 13 residues. The V gene's germline CDR1 is WNHNN and CDR2 SYGVQD (reference sequence). Trimming left V 3 bases short and J 0 bases short, with 4 bases between. CDR3 in amino acids: CASSETSTDTQYF. The DNA of the CDR3 is TGCGCCAGCAGTGAAACTAGCACAGATACGCAGTATTTT.

The chain employs TRBV6-5 and TRBJ1-6, with a tentative D call TRBD1 (6 bases). Per the germline V gene, CDR1 is MNHEY and CDR2 is SVGAGI. Trimming removed 11 bases at V and 9 bases at J, with 20 bases between. CDR3 length: 14 amino acids. The CDR3 sequence: CASGPGGLSSPLHF. DNA for the CDR3: TGTGCCTCGGGTCCGGGGGGCCTAAGTTCACCCCTCCACTTT.

CDR3 bases: TGCGCCAGCAGGGCGGGGTCTAGCACAGATACGCAGTATTTT. This translates into CASRAGSSTDTQYF. The chain joins TRBV5-1 to TRBJ2-3; tentatively, D is TRBD2 (6 bases). The CDR3 length is 14 residues. Germline V gene sequence: CDR1 SGHRS, CDR2 YFSETQ. V lost 5 bases and J 0 bases, leaving 10 bases between the germline ends. The complete variable domain, with remaining parts taken from reference TRBV5-1 and TRBJ2-3, reads KAGVTQTPRYLIKTRGQQVTLSCSPISGHRSVSWYQQTPGQGLQFLFEYFSETQRNKGNFPGRFSGRQFSNSRSEMNVSTLELGDSALYLCASRAGSSTDTQYFGPGTRLTVL.

This chain connects TRBV2 to TRBJ2-1; possible D gene TRBD2, 5 bases. CDR1 is SNHLY and CDR2 is FYNNEI in the germline V gene. This CDR3 spans 17 amino acids. Trimming cost V 4 bases and J 0 bases, with 16 bases left between them. The CDR3 DNA is TGTGCCAGCAGTGGGCCACGAACGGGGAGCTCCTACAATGAGCAGTTCTTC. Its protein is CASSGPRTGSSYNEQFF.

The chain employs TRBV6-5 and TRBJ2-7; the match to TRBD1 covers 12 bases. Germline-derived CDR1 and CDR2 are MNHEY and SVGAGI. V lost 2 bases to trimming and J lost 5 bases; unmatched junction nucleotides: 7. The length of the CDR3 is 16 residues. The CDR3: CASSYVAGTGGNEQYF. The CDR3 DNA reads as TGTGCCAGCAGTTACGTGGCCGGGACAGGGGGCAACGAGCAGTACTTC.

This chain connects TRBV11-3 to TRBJ2-7; TRBD2 matches at 10 bases. The J segment lost 0 bases and the V segment lost 0 bases, leaving 14 bases of the junction unmatched. CDR1 SGHNT and CDR2 YENEEA come from the germline V gene. The CDR3 is made up of 20 amino acids. The CDR3 region has the DNA TGTGCCAGCAGCTTAGACCAACCGGCAAGCGGGGGGGGAAGCTCCTACGAGCAGTACTTC. It translates to CASSLDQPASGGGSSYEQYF.

This rearrangement joins TRBV6-5 to TRBJ1-4; 10 positions match TRBD1. The V segment lost 4 bases and the J segment 4 bases; nucleotides outside the gene matches: 6. From germline, CDR1 is MNHEY and CDR2 SVGAGI. The CDR3 is 16 amino acids. CDR3 amino acids: CASSSGTGVFNEKLFF. Written as DNA, the CDR3 is TGTGCCAGCAGTTCCGGGACAGGGGTTTTTAATGAAAAACTGTTTTTT.

This chain uses TRBV5-1 with TRBJ1-3, with D possibly being TRBD1 (6 bases). Deletions cut 6 bases from V and 4 bases from J, with 20 bases between. The germline V gene encodes CDR1 SGHRS and CDR2 YFSETQ. The CDR3 is 16 amino acids. The CDR3 loop reads CASTPAGRGYGNTIYF. As DNA, the CDR3 is TGCGCCAGCACCCCAGCAGGCAGGGGATACGGAAACACCATATATTTT.

The chain has TRBV19 and TRBJ1-2, with TRBD1 matching over 8 bases. The CDR3 is 14 amino acids. V was pared by 3 bases and J by 3 bases, with 3 bases of the junction left unmatched. CDR1 is LNHDA and CDR2 is SQIVND in the germline V gene (reference sequence). The CDR3 DNA sequence: TGTGCCAGTAGTATGGGGACAGGATACTATGGCTACACCTTC. This sequence encodes CASSMGTGYYGYTF.

The rearrangement uses TRBV6-5 and TRBJ1-3, with a possible D match to TRBD1 (5 bases). Trimming took off 6 bases at V and 0 bases at J, with 9 bases between the two ends. Germline CDR1 reads MNHEY; CDR2 reads SVGAGI. There are 14 residues in the CDR3. The CDR3 nucleotides are TGTGCCAGCAGAGACAGAGCCTCTGGAAACACCATATATTTT. This translates into CASRDRASGNTIYF.

This chain joins TRBV9 and TRBJ1-1, with no clear D. The CDR3 is 14 residues long. The germline V gene has CDR1 SGDLS and CDR2 YYNGEE. Trimming shortened V by 4 bases and J by 3 bases, and 13 bases separated the two germline ends. CDR3 coding DNA: TGTGCCAGCAGCCTCTTGACGAGGGACACTGAAGCTTTCTTT. As protein: CASSLLTRDTEAFF.

This rearrangement joins TRBV2 to TRBJ1-1; possibly TRBD1 for D (5 bases). Trimming took off 10 bases at V and 5 bases at J, with 14 bases between the two ends. The CDR3 spans 12 residues. CDR1 SNHLY and CDR2 FYNNEI come from the germline V gene. CDR3 protein: CATRRGKTEAFF. In nucleotides, the CDR3 is TGTGCCACAAGGCGGGGGAAGACTGAAGCTTTCTTT.

The genes are TRBV14 and TRBJ2-1; TRBD2 matches at 11 bases. Germline V gives CDR1 SGHDN, CDR2 FVKESK. This CDR3 has 16 residues. With V trimmed by 7 bases and J by 6 bases, 11 bases remained unmatched. This CDR3 is CASTSRSSGGANEQFF. Here the CDR3 DNA reads TGTGCCAGCACCTCGCGTAGTAGCGGGGGGGCCAATGAGCAGTTCTTC. The variable domain in full, with the rest retrieved from reference TRBV14 and TRBJ2-1, is EAGVTQFPSHSVIEKGQTVTLRCDPISGHDNLYWYRRVMGKEIKFLLHFVKESKQDESGMPNNRFLAERTGGTYSTLKVQPAELEDSGVYFCASTSRSSGGANEQFFGPGTRLTVL.

The chain links TRBV3-1 (or the pseudogene TRBV3-2) to TRBJ2-3; 10 bases agree with TRBD1. V lost 0 bases and J lost 3; bases outside the gene matches: 3. This CDR3 has 16 amino acids. Germline lookup yields CDR1 LGHDT and CDR2 YNNKEL (reference sequence). The CDR3 DNA follows: TGTGCCAGCAGCCAAGATAGGACAGGGGGTACAGATACGCAGTATTTT. It specifies CASSQDRTGGTDTQYF.

The gene calls are TRBV5-4 and TRBJ2-3; 11 nucleotides agree with TRBD2. The germline CDR1 and CDR2 sequences are SGHNT and YYREEE (reference sequence). V shed 0 bases and J 7 bases; nucleotides not matched to a gene: 4. There are 15 residues in the CDR3. In DNA, the CDR3 is TGTGCCAGCAGCTTGGATAGCGGGGGGGGAAATACGCAGTATTTT. It specifies CASSLDSGGGNTQYF. Together with reference TRBV5-4 and TRBJ2-3, the CDR3 gives the full variable domain: ETGVTQSPTHLIKTRGQQVTLRCSSQSGHNTVSWYQQALGQGPQFIFQYYREEENGRGNFPPRFSGLQFPNYSSELNVNALELDDSALYLCASSLDSGGGNTQYFGPGTRLTVL.

The chain combines TRBV3-1 (or the pseudogene TRBV3-2) with TRBJ1-2; D call uncertain. Germline V gene lookup returns CDR1 LGHDT and CDR2 YNNKEL (reference sequence). This CDR3 spans 13 amino acids. Trimming left V 0 bases short and J 4 bases short, with 6 bases between. This chain's CDR3 is CASSQEAGYGYTF. DNA for the CDR3: TGTGCCAGCAGCCAAGAGGCGGGCTATGGCTACACCTTC.

For this clone: Within the sample, other DNA sequences also encode this same CDR3. The J gene is TRBJ2-5, the V gene TRBV7-9; TRBD2 matches at 7 bases. There are 15 residues in the CDR3. The trim removed 1 base at V and 1 base at J, leaving 3 bases unmatched. CDR1 is SEHNR, CDR2 FQNEAQ, per germline (reference sequence). CDR3 loop: CASSLGTSGQETQYF. CDR3 DNA: TGTGCCAGCAGCTTAGGGACTAGTGGCCAAGAGACCCAGTACTTC.

V usage is TRBV11-2 and J usage is TRBJ1-1; 7 bases are shared with TRBD1. From germline, CDR1 is SGHAT and CDR2 FQNNGV. The CDR3 extends over 14 amino acids. The V and J ends lost 5 bases and 6 bases, in that order; junction bases with no gene match: 9. The CDR3 DNA follows: TGTGCCAGCAGCCTCGGGACAGCCCTCCCTGAAGCTTTCTTT. Amino acids: CASSLGTALPEAFF.

Of note for this clone: The junction differs from germline at one of its ends, possibly a read error. The rearrangement joins TRBV9 to TRBJ2-7; 8 bases line up with TRBD2. Germline V gene sequence: CDR1 SGDLS, CDR2 YYNGEE. This CDR3 spans 14 amino acids. The CDR3 loop is CASSLTSGGDEQYF. In nucleotides, the CDR3 is TGTGCCAGCAGCCTCACTTCGGGGGGGGACGAGCAGTATTTC.

The V and J genes are TRBV28 and TRBJ1-2; D perhaps matches TRBD1 (6 bases). Germline V CDR1 and CDR2: MDHEN, SYDVKM. Trimming shortened V by 6 bases and J by 4 bases, and 15 bases separated the two germline ends. This CDR3 has 14 amino acids. The CDR3 sequence is CASRVSLGGYGYTF. CDR3 bases: TGTGCCAGCAGAGTCTCTCTAGGGGGCTATGGCTACACCTTC.

The gene calls are TRBV20-1 and TRBJ1-5; 9 nucleotides align to TRBD1. CDR1 DFQATT and CDR2 SNEGSKA come from the germline V gene (reference sequence). V dropped 3 bases and J dropped 0; count of bases not matched to a gene: 3. This CDR3 is 15 amino acids long. For the CDR3, the DNA is TGCAGTGCTAGTGACAGGGGGATTAGCAATCAGCCCCAGCATTTT. Amino acid sequence: CSASDRGISNQPQHF.

The J gene is TRBJ1-2, the V gene TRBV7-3; 9 bases are shared with TRBD1. This CDR3 has 15 amino acids. Germline CDR1 and CDR2: SGHTA and FQGTGA. The ends lost 5 bases at V and 8 bases at J; junction bases unmatched: 12. This CDR3 is CASSPGGTGTYGYTF. The CDR3 region has the DNA TGTGCCAGCAGCCCCGGCGGGACAGGGACTTACGGCTACACCTTC.

The chain has TRBV27 and TRBJ1-2; D remains unclear. Germline assignment: CDR1 MNHEY and CDR2 SMNVEV (reference sequence). The germline V and J ends were trimmed by 0 bases and 4 bases, with 6 bases remaining between them. This CDR3 has 13 residues. The CDR3 DNA reads as TGTGCCAGCAGTTTATCCCACAGCTATGGCTACACCTTC. Translation gives CASSLSHSYGYTF.

In regard to this clone: This same CDR3 is encoded by further DNA sequences in the sample. V and J are TRBV30 and TRBJ2-7, with D perhaps matching TRBD2 (5 bases). Germline V gene sequence: CDR1 GTSNPN, CDR2 SVGIG (reference sequence). The V and J ends lost 3 bases and 4 bases respectively, with 7 bases between them. CDR3 length equals 11 residues. The CDR3 nucleotides read TGTGCCTGGAGACGGGGTTACGAGCAGTACTTC. Amino acid sequence: CAWRRGYEQYF.

V gene TRBV6-6 combines with J gene TRBJ2-2, with D uncertain. Germline V gives CDR1 MNHNY, CDR2 SVGAGI (reference sequence). Trimming removed 4 bases at V and 4 bases at J, with 13 bases between. CDR3 length equals 15 residues. The CDR3 region is CASSFQASTTGELFF. The CDR3 nucleotides read TGTGCCAGCAGTTTTCAGGCGAGTACCACCGGGGAGCTGTTTTTT.

The rearrangement links TRBV2 to TRBJ2-7, with 7 bases aligning to TRBD1. V was clipped by 6 bases and J by 3 bases; unmatched bases: 5. The CDR3 spans 13 residues. The germline gives CDR1 SNHLY, CDR2 FYNNEI. CDR3 sequence reads: CASRMTGNYEQYF. The CDR3 DNA reads TGTGCCAGCAGAATGACAGGGAACTACGAGCAGTACTTC.